This T cell receptor beta chain comes out of a study of T cell responses to AZD1222 COVID-19 vaccine. TCRdb's copy holds only in-frame clones and misses some; the assay was immunoSEQ multiplex PCR. The table records about 73,000 clones, roughly 89% of them present only once. Second-dose groups at about 4 or about 12 weeks were pooled. Points on this clone: The antigen is not known.

The germline gives CDR1 SGHRS, CDR2 YFSETQ. Trimming left V 2 bases short and J 0 bases short, with 12 bases between. This CDR3 has 16 residues. Findings and limits, study-wide: Repertoire sampling happened only post peak T cell response. The span of vaccine-associated CD4 TCRs extended across spike, with dominance at 160-218 and 743-854. It should be noted that donors were predominantly white British and more often female, and clonal diversity was possibly underestimated.

The specimen comprised peripheral blood, sampled 28 days after the second AZD1222 dose. This chain joins TRBV5-1 and TRBJ2-1; no firm D call. This TCR derives from an adult who received the AZD1222 COVID-19 vaccine. The CDR3 bases are TGCGCCAGCAGCTTACTAACAGCCAGCTCCTACAATGAGCAGTTCTTC. The encoded protein is CASSLLTASSYNEQFF.